This T cell receptor beta chain was captured in a study of cytomegalovirus exposure and HLA in healthy donors. Overall study context: The 90 to 150 validation repertoires matched the 650 to 850 first-cohort repertoires in platform, a later analysis reported.

The V end was cut by 5 bases, the J end by 6 bases, with 17 bases between. This CDR3 contains 14 residues. The germline V gene has CDR1 MNHEY and CDR2 SVGAGI. With respect to this clone: As yet, its antigen is unknown.

Libraries were prepared by immunoSEQ multiplex PCR; TCRdb keeps only in-frame clonotypes and omits some of them. The sample yields 50,000 to 80,000 clones, roughly 90% seen once. General study points: In vitro work confirmed that a few CMV-associated chains recognize CMV antigens. There were some public TCRs occurring in many donors, but most TCR sequences were rare. It was reported that the classifier diagnosed cytomegalovirus status with high specificity and sensitivity in both the original and validation cohorts.

The sample was PBMCs. The clonotype was recovered from a woman under 30 in good health and CMV-seronegative. This chain joins TRBV6-5 and TRBJ2-7; no firm D call. CDR3 sequence (DNA): TGTGCCAGCAGTAACCCTCCGTCGGGTGCCGAGCAGTACTTC. This translates into CASSNPPSGAEQYF.